A selection of T cell receptor beta chains follows, all from one sample in a study of post-analysis software for immune sequencing data. MiXCR was run by TCRdb on the PCR reads, yielding one entry per CDR3 protein. The sample has hundreds of thousands of distinct CDR3 sequences, 25% to 30% seen once; the top ten hold about 0.5%. Sequenced: blood. The receptors derive from a girl under 18 with multiple sclerosis. Each CDR3 is given with its conserved first and last residue. D genes are given only for firm matches. Not every row has a clone size; where given, it reads once, few, many or a size class.

once	TRBJ2-5	.	TRBV7-9	TGTTCCAGCAGCACGACAGGTGGTCCAGAGACCCAGTACTTC	CSSSTTGGPETQYF
few	TRBJ2-7	.	TRBV6-2/TRBV6-3	TGTGCCAGCAGTTACTTTGGGGGCTACGAGCAGTACTTC	CASSYFGGYEQYF
.	TRBJ2-3	TRBD2	TRBV6-2/TRBV6-3	TGTGCCGGCACCCAAGAGGCTGTAGCGGGCCGCACAGATACGCAGTATTTT	CAGTQEAVAGRTDTQYF
many	TRBJ2-5	.	TRBV29-1	TGCAGCGTGATGCGTCAGAAACAAGAGACCCAGTACTTC	CSVMRQKQETQYF
.	TRBJ1-1	TRBD1	TRBV6-5	TGTGCCAGCAGATCGACAGGGACGAACACTGAAGCTTTCTTT	CASRSTGTNTEAFF
few	TRBJ2-1	TRBD2	TRBV28	TGTGCCAGCAATCGCGGGAGGGCGAGCTCCTACAATGAGCAGTTCTTC	CASNRGRASSYNEQFF
.	TRBJ2-7	.	TRBV6-5	TGTGCCAGCAGCCGAGAAATCCCCCCCTACGAGCAGTACTTC	CASSREIPPYEQYF
many	TRBJ2-7	TRBD2	TRBV20-1	TGCAGTGCTAGCCCCTCTTTAGATAGCGGGAGATACGAGCAGTACTTC	CSASPSLDSGRYEQYF
.	TRBJ2-1	TRBD1	TRBV5-1	TGCGCCAGCAGCTCCTCCGGGACAGGGATATCCTACAATGAGCAGTTCTTC	CASSSSGTGISYNEQFF
.	TRBJ2-4	TRBD1	TRBV7-2	TGTGCCGGCAGCTCCCAGGGGGCGACCATTCAGTACTTC	CAGSSQGATIQYF
.	TRBJ2-3	.	TRBV6-5	TGTGCCAGCAGTAGAGGACAGTCCCGTAGCACAGATACGCAGTATTTT	CASSRGQSRSTDTQYF
.	TRBJ2-1	TRBD2	TRBV24-1	TGTGCCACCAGTGATCCCCGGACTAGCGGGAGAATACCCTACAATGAGCAGTTCTTC	CATSDPRTSGRIPYNEQFF
.	TRBJ1-6	.	TRBV12-3/TRBV12-4	TGTGCCAGCAGTTCGAACGAGTCACCCCTCCACTTT	CASSSNESPLHF
.	TRBJ1-2	.	TRBV5-1	TGCGCCAGCCGTCGCGGAGCAAAGGACACAGTCCGTAACTATGGCTACACCTTC	CASRRGAKDTVRNYGYTF
.	TRBJ2-1	.	TRBV28	TGTGCCAGCAGTTTTTTGGGGGACTACAATGAGCAGTTCTTC	CASSFLGDYNEQFF
.	TRBJ2-4	.	TRBV9	TGTGCCAGCAGCGTAGGACGGTCCCTAGCCAAAAACATTCAGTACTTC	CASSVGRSLAKNIQYF
.	TRBJ2-4	.	TRBV4-2	TGTGCCAGCAGCCAAGATAGGGGGGGACTAGCCAAAAACATTCAGTACTTC	CASSQDRGGLAKNIQYF